One sample yielded the 16 T cell receptor beta chains listed below, sequenced in a study of cytomegalovirus exposure and HLA in healthy donors. PCR involved 60 Vbeta and 13 Jbeta primers. Only in-frame clones appear in the TCRdb table, and some are missing; sequencing was by immunoSEQ multiplex PCR. This sample yields about 40,000 clones, of which less than 75% are seen a single time; around 12% belongs to the top ten. The sequenced material came from PBMCs. These receptors were obtained from a man in his 60s in good health and CMV-seropositive.

This sequence joins TRBV4-3 and TRBJ1-5; TRBD1 matches at 9 bases. CDR3 size: 17 residues. After removal of 0 bases from V and 1 base from J, the junction contained 4 bases not matched to a gene. Germline-derived CDR1 and CDR2 are LGHNA and YSLEER. The CDR3: CASSQDWGQGSNQPQHF. The CDR3 DNA follows: TGCGCCAGCAGCCAAGATTGGGGACAGGGAAGCAATCAGCCCCAGCATTTT.

The V call is TRBV6-5, the J call TRBJ2-1; 10 nucleotides agree with TRBD2. Germline V gene lookup returns CDR1 MNHEY and CDR2 SVGAGI. The CDR3 contains 15 residues. V shed 5 bases and J 3 bases; nucleotides not matched to a gene: 4. The DNA for the CDR3 is TGTGCCAGCAGTCCACTAGCGGGACTCTACAATGAGCAGTTCTTC. Translation gives CASSPLAGLYNEQFF.

CDR3 region: CASSNDRGQYTEAFF. The CDR3 DNA follows: TGTGCCAGCAGCAACGACAGGGGGCAGTATACTGAAGCTTTCTTT. The chain carries TRBV5-6 and TRBJ1-1; 10 bases map to TRBD1. Losses at the gene ends were 4 bases for V and 5 bases for J; bases not matched to a gene: 8. The germline V gene has CDR1 SGHDT and CDR2 YYEEEE. The CDR3 extends over 15 amino acids.

The gene calls are TRBV29-1 and TRBJ2-1; no clear D gene. The V end was cut by 4 bases, the J end by 3 bases, with 7 bases between. Per germline, CDR1 SQVTM and CDR2 ANQGSEA. The CDR3 extends over 12 amino acids. DNA for the CDR3: TGCAGCGTTGTGGAGAACTACAATGAGCAGTTCTTC. Its protein is CSVVENYNEQFF.

For this clone: The same CDR3 arises from other DNA sequences in this sample as well. The genes are TRBV2 and TRBJ2-7; weak D call: TRBD1 (5 bases). CDR3 length equals 14 residues. V gave up 7 bases and J gave up 2 bases, with 15 bases separating them. The V gene's germline CDR1 is SNHLY and CDR2 FYNNEI. The DNA for the CDR3 is TGTGCCAGCACAGGGCAGGGTGGCACCTACGAGCAGTACTTC. It yields the protein CASTGQGGTYEQYF.

The rearrangement uses TRBV2 and TRBJ2-7; D unclear. This CDR3 spans 14 amino acids. Trimming took 2 bases from V and 3 from J, leaving 11 bases between them. Germline V gene data show CDR1 as SNHLY and CDR2 as FYNNEI. This CDR3 reads CASSEYTGYYEQYF. For the CDR3, the DNA is TGTGCCAGCAGTGAATATACCGGTTACTACGAGCAGTACTTC.

In its sample, this clone was seen once. The rearrangement links TRBV29-1 to TRBJ2-1; D gene unclear. CDR3 length: 12 amino acids. CDR1 and CDR2 (germline): SQVTM, ANQGSEA. V was pared by 4 bases and J by 7 bases, with 11 bases between. CDR3 DNA sequence: TGCAGCGTTGGACTCGGAGCGAATGAGCAGTTCTTC. Translated: CSVGLGANEQFF.

The V and J genes are TRBV6-1 and TRBJ1-2; 10 bases are shared with TRBD1. This CDR3 spans 13 amino acids. V gave up 8 bases and J gave up 7 bases; unmatched junction bases: 7. The germline V gene has CDR1 MNHNS and CDR2 SASEGT. The CDR3 sequence: CASGAGTGVGYTF. CDR3 in DNA: TGTGCCAGCGGAGCGGGGACAGGGGTTGGCTACACCTTC.

A few counts support this clone. The V call is TRBV9, the J call TRBJ2-2, with 11 bases fitting TRBD2. Germline V gives CDR1 SGDLS, CDR2 YYNGEE. The CDR3 totals 16 residues. After removal of 2 bases from V and 3 bases from J, the junction contained 3 bases not matched to a gene. The CDR3 coding sequence is TGTGCCAGCAGCGTTAGCGGGAGGGCTGACACCGGGGAGCTGTTTTTT. Translation: CASSVSGRADTGELFF.

This clone was counted between two and nine times. The rearrangement links TRBV16 to TRBJ2-1, with TRBD1 identical over 11 bases. CDR1 KGHSY and CDR2 FQNENV come from the germline V gene. V was pared by 4 bases and J by 9 bases, with 8 bases of the junction left unmatched. This CDR3 has 15 residues. The chain's CDR3 is CASSLAGTGGGEQFF. In DNA form, the CDR3 reads TGTGCCAGCAGCCTGGCCGGGACAGGGGGAGGTGAGCAGTTCTTC.

As regards this clone: A junction end diverges from the germline sequence, so it may reflect a read error. V usage is TRBV30 and J usage is TRBJ1-1, with D maybe TRBD1 (6 bases). CDR3 length: 13 amino acids. From germline, CDR1 is GTSNPN and CDR2 SVGIG (reference sequence). As DNA, the CDR3 is TGTGCCTGGAAGATTAGGGGGAACACTGAAGATTTCTTT. It translates to CAWKIRGNTEDFF.

The chain carries TRBV29-1 and TRBJ2-3; 11 nucleotides line up with TRBD2. This CDR3 is 16 amino acids long. Germline loops: CDR1 SQVTM, CDR2 ANQGSEA. J gave up 4 bases and V 8 bases, and 14 bases lay outside the gene matches. The CDR3, as DNA: TGCAGCACCCGGGTCGGTAGCGGGAGGGGAGCAGATACGCAGTATTTT. This gives the protein CSTRVGSGRGADTQYF.

This rearrangement joins TRBV27 to TRBJ2-1; 7 bases match TRBD1. The germline V gene encodes CDR1 MNHEY and CDR2 SMNVEV (reference sequence). V lost 3 bases to trimming and J lost 5 bases; unmatched junction nucleotides: 7. The CDR3 consists of 15 residues. CDR3 in amino acids: CASSLSRDSDNEQFF. In DNA, the CDR3 is TGTGCCAGCAGTTTGTCCCGGGACAGCGACAATGAGCAGTTCTTC.

The genes are TRBV5-1 and TRBJ1-1; TRBD1 agrees at 9 bases. Looked up from germline, CDR1 is SGHRS and CDR2 is YFSETQ. The ends lost 4 bases at V and 5 bases at J; junction bases unmatched: 6. The CDR3 length is 14 residues. The CDR3 DNA reads as TGCGCCAGCAGCCTGGGACAGGGTGAGACTGAAGCTTTCTTT. Encoded protein: CASSLGQGETEAFF.

V usage is TRBV27 and J usage is TRBJ2-1, with 8 bases identical to TRBD1. V gave up 8 bases and J gave up 5 bases; unmatched junction bases: 8. CDR3 length: 14 residues. Germline V gene sequence: CDR1 MNHEY, CDR2 SMNVEV (reference sequence). DNA of the CDR3: TGTGCCAGCTGCGGACAGGGAACCCACAATGAGCAGTTCTTC. This translates into CASCGQGTHNEQFF.

The chain combines TRBV28 with TRBJ2-7, with D possibly TRBD1 on 6 matching bases. Trimming removed 6 bases at V and 2 bases at J, with 17 bases between. Germline CDR1 MDHEN, CDR2 SYDVKM. The CDR3 has 15 amino acids. CDR3 coding DNA: TGTGCCAGCAGCACCGGGACACCCGCCGCCTACGAGCAGTACTTC. It encodes CASSTGTPAAYEQYF.